This T cell receptor (beta chain) originates from a study of T cells in Graves' hyperthyroidism and ophthalmopathy. Turning to the study itself: Peripheral blood was secured at the point of initial diagnosis, before any treatment. Study results and caveats: Blood samples included most of the expanded thyroid clonotypes exceeding 0.001. A 13 V-J model separated ophthalmopathy from stable hyperthyroidism.

There were TCR beta CDR3 regions amplified from RNA transcripts. The HTBI set primed first-round TCR CDR3 RT-PCR. TCRdb re-analysed the multiplex PCR reads in MiXCR, keeping a single row per CDR3 protein. The data contain roughly 240,000 distinct CDR3 sequences, around 26% of them singletons. This clonotype has a count of ten or more. What it recognizes is unknown. Each person with ophthalmopathy scored at least 3 on the Clinical Activity Score, reached NOSPECS grade 4 or higher, and had been ill under 3 months. Germline V gives CDR1 MNHEY, CDR2 SMNVEV (reference sequence). Trimming stripped 2 bases from V and 2 bases from J, with 7 bases between. The CDR3 runs to 14 residues.

The rearrangement joins TRBV27 to TRBJ1-5, with no clear D. Sequencing used blood. The receptor comes from a middle-aged woman with Graves' ophthalmopathy. As DNA, the CDR3 is TGTGCCAGCAGTTTACATACGGGCAATCAGCCCCAGCATTTT. It encodes CASSLHTGNQPQHF.